This TCR beta chain is from a study of cytomegalovirus exposure and HLA in healthy donors. The V and J ends lost 1 base and 1 base, in that order; junction bases with no gene match: 0. This CDR3 spans 14 amino acids. Germline CDR1 reads SGHAT; CDR2 reads FQNNGV. PCR employed 60 Vbeta and 13 Jbeta primers. Some clones are missing from TCRdb's copy, which holds only in-frame ones; the method was immunoSEQ multiplex PCR. The table shows 85,000 to 110,000 clones, with 60% to 70% occurring only once. The material sequenced was PBMCs. This receptor was identified in a woman in her forties or fifties in good health and CMV-seronegative. This chain connects TRBV11-2 to TRBJ1-1; TRBD1 aligns across 7 bases. CDR3 protein: CASSLGDRNTEAFF. The CDR3 region has the DNA TGTGCCAGCAGCTTAGGGGACAGGAACACTGAAGCTTTCTTT.